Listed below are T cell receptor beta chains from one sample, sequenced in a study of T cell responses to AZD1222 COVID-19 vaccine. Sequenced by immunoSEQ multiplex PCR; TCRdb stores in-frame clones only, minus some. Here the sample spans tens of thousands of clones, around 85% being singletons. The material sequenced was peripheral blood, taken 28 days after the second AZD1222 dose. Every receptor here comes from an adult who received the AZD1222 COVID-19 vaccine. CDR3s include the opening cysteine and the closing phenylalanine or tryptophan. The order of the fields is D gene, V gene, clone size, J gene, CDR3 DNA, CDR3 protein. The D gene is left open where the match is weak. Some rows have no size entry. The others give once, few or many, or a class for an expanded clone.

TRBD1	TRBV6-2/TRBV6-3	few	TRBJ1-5	TGTGCCAGCAGTCCACTCCGGGACAGGGACACTAGCAATCAGCCCCAGCATTTT	CASSPLRDRDTSNQPQHF
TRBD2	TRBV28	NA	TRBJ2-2	TGTGCCAGCAGTCCGGGACTAGCGGGAACCGGGGAGCTGTTTTTT	CASSPGLAGTGELFF
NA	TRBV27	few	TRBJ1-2	TGTGCCAGCAGTTTAGTAAGGGGGGCAGGCATATATGGCTACACCTTC	CASSLVRGAGIYGYTF
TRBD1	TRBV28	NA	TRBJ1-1	TGTGCCAGCAGTTTAACAGGGGGAGTCACTGAAGCTTTCTTT	CASSLTGGVTEAFF
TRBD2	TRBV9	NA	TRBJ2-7	TGTGCCAGCAGCCCCCGGGCTAGCGGGAGCTACGAGCAGTACTTC	CASSPRASGSYEQYF
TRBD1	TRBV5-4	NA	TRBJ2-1	TGTGCCAGCAGTCAAGGGACAGGAAACTCCTACAATGAGCAGTTCTTC	CASSQGTGNSYNEQFF
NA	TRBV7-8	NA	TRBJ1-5	TGTGCCAGCAGCCTCAGTGGAGGGGCCCAGCATTTT	CASSLSGGAQHF
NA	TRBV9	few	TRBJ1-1	TGTGCCAGCAGCGTATTCGACCGCATGAACACTGAAGCTTTCTTT	CASSVFDRMNTEAFF
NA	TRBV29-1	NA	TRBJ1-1	TGCAGCGTGGCGGGCAGGTTGAACACTGAAGCTTTCTTT	CSVAGRLNTEAFF
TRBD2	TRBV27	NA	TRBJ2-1	TGTGCCAGCAGTTCGGGACTAGCGGGTACGGGAAATGAGCAGTTCTTC	CASSSGLAGTGNEQFF
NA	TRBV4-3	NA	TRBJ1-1	TGCGCCAGCAGCCAAGATTCTTTCACTGAAGCTTTCTTT	CASSQDSFTEAFF
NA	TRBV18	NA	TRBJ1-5	TGTGCCAGCTCACCAGGGAAGGGGAATCAGCCCCAGCATTTT	CASSPGKGNQPQHF
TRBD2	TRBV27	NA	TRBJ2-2	TGTGCCAGCCGGGGGGGGAACACCGGGGAGCTGTTTTTT	CASRGGNTGELFF
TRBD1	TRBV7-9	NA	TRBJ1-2	TGTGCCAGCAGCCTAACAGGGGGCACTGGCTATGGCTACACCTTC	CASSLTGGTGYGYTF
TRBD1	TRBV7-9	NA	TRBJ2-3	TGTGCCAGCAGTCTGGGGACAGGGGACACAGATACGCAGTATTTT	CASSLGTGDTDTQYF
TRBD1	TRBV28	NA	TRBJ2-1	TGTGCCAGCAGGCCAAATACAGGGGTCAATGAGCAGTTCTTC	CASRPNTGVNEQFF
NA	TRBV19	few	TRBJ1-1	TGTGCCACTACCCGGGGGATTCGGGTTGGCACTGAAGCTTTCTTT	CATTRGIRVGTEAFF
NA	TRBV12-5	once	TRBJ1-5	TGTGCTAGTGGTTTGCGAGGGGTGCGAAGCAATCAGCCCCAGCATTTT	CASGLRGVRSNQPQHF
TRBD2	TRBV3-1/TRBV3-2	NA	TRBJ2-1	TGTGCCAGCAGCCAAGTGAGCGGGAGAGGGCTCAATGAGCAGTTCTTC	CASSQVSGRGLNEQFF
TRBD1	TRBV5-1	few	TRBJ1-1	TGCGCCAGCAGCCCCGGGCCCATGACCGGGACAGTTAACACTGAAGCTTTCTTT	CASSPGPMTGTVNTEAFF
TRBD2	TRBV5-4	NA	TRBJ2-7	TGTGCCAGCAGCTCATCGGGACTAGCGGGAGTTGGGGAGCAGTACTTC	CASSSSGLAGVGEQYF
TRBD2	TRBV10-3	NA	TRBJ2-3	TGTGCCATCAGCCCGGGACTAGCGGACTACCAGACGCAGTATTTT	CAISPGLADYQTQYF
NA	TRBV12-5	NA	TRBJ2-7	TGTGCTAGTGGTGGACTCGCTACCAGTACCTACGAGCAGTACTTC	CASGGLATSTYEQYF
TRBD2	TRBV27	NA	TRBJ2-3	TGTGCCAGCAGTCCGCGAGCGGGAGGTATAGATACGCAGTATTTT	CASSPRAGGIDTQYF
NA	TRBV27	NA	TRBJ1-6	TGTGCCAGCAGTTTATTTGGGGGGGGGAACTCAAGCTCCTATAATTCACCCCTCCACTTT	CASSLFGGGNSSSYNSPLHF
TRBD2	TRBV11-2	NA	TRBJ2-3	TGTGCCAGCAGCTTAGAGACTAGCGGGAGCACAGATACGCAGTATTTT	CASSLETSGSTDTQYF
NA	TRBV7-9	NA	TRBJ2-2	TGTGCCAGCAGCCGAATAGACAGACAGTCCGGGGAGCTGTTTTTT	CASSRIDRQSGELFF
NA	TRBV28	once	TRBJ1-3	TGTGCCAGCAATGGGGGGACCCACTCTGGAAACACCATATATTTT	CASNGGTHSGNTIYF
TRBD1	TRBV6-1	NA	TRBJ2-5	TGTGCCAGCAGTGAACCGGGACAGAGGATGAGAAAGACCCAGTACTTC	CASSEPGQRMRKTQYF